Each of the 6 T cell receptor beta chains below was sequenced from the same sample in a study of cytomegalovirus exposure and HLA in healthy donors. The PCR made use of 60 Vbeta and 13 Jbeta primers. Assay: immunoSEQ multiplex PCR; the TCRdb copy retains only in-frame clones and omits some. The sample lists 150,000 to 200,000 clones; just under 80% were seen once. Sample: PBMCs. The source of these receptors is a man aged 18 to 30 in good health and CMV-seropositive.

The chain joins TRBV15 to TRBJ1-5, with 10 bases aligning to TRBD1. With 0 bases clipped from V and 5 bases from J, the junction kept 10 bases outside the gene matches. The V gene's germline CDR1 is LNHNV and CDR2 YYDKDF (reference sequence). The CDR3 contains 18 residues. Written as DNA, the CDR3 is TGTGCCACCAGCAGAGATTTACCTGGGACAGGGGCCCATCAGCCCCAGCATTTT. This gives the protein CATSRDLPGTGAHQPQHF.

J is TRBJ1-1 and V is TRBV29-1; D unclear. The CDR3 contains 13 residues. V was shortened by 5 bases and J by 3 bases, with 13 bases between the two germline ends. Germline V gene lookup returns CDR1 SQVTM and CDR2 ANQGSEA. For the CDR3, the DNA is TGCAGCGTTAGACGGTCCGGGGACACTGAAGCTTTCTTT. Translating gives CSVRRSGDTEAFF.

The rearrangement links TRBV6-1 to TRBJ2-1, with unresolved D. V was clipped by 7 bases and J by 0 bases, with 10 bases between them. The CDR3 spans 14 residues. The germline gives CDR1 MNHNS, CDR2 SASEGT. CDR3 region: CASTRQRSYNEQFF. The CDR3 DNA follows: TGTGCCAGCACGCGGCAACGCTCCTACAATGAGCAGTTCTTC.

The chain combines TRBV27 with TRBJ1-2, with D perhaps TRBD1 (5 bases). The CDR3 covers 14 residues. Germline V gives CDR1 MNHEY, CDR2 SMNVEV (reference sequence). Trimming stripped 3 bases from V and 2 bases from J, with 10 bases between. CDR3 in DNA: TGTGCCAGCAGTTTCCGGGGGGGAAACTATGGCTACACCTTC. Encoded protein: CASSFRGGNYGYTF.

The V gene is TRBV5-1, the J gene TRBJ2-2; D perhaps matches TRBD1 (6 bases). The CDR3 has 15 residues. V lost 4 bases and J lost 2, with 12 bases in between. Germline loops: CDR1 SGHRS, CDR2 YFSETQ. CDR3 region: CASSAGAANTGELFF. The CDR3, as DNA: TGCGCCAGCAGCGCAGGGGCCGCCAACACCGGGGAGCTGTTTTTT.

J is TRBJ2-1 and V is TRBV19; 7 positions agree with TRBD1. Trimming at V came to 4 bases and at J to 7 bases, leaving 7 bases not matched to a gene. Germline assignment: CDR1 LNHDA and CDR2 SQIVND (reference sequence). The length of the CDR3 is 14 residues. The chain's CDR3 is CASSTGQWTNEQFF. DNA for the CDR3: TGTGCCAGTAGTACGGGACAGTGGACAAATGAGCAGTTCTTC. The entire variable domain, with the rest obtained from reference TRBV19 and TRBJ2-1, is as follows: DGGITQSPKYLFRKEGQNVTLSCEQNLNHDAMYWYRQDPGQGLRLIYYSQIVNDFQKGDIAEGYSVSREKKESFPLTVTSAQKNPTAFYLCASSTGQWTNEQFFGPGTRLTVL.